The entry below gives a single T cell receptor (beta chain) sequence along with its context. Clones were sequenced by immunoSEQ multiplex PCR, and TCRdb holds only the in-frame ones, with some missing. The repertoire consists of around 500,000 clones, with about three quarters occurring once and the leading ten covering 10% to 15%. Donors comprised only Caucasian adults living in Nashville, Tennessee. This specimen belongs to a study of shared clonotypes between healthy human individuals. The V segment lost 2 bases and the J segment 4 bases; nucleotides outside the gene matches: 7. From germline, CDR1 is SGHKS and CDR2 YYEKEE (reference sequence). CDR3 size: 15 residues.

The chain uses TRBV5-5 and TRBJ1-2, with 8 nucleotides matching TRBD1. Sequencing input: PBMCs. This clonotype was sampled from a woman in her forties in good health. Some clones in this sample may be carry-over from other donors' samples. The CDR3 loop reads CASSFNRGSVYGYTF. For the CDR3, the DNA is TGTGCCAGCAGCTTCAACAGGGGGTCGGTCTATGGCTACACCTTC. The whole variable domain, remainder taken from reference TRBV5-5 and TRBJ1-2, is DAGVTQSPTHLIKTRGQQVTLRCSPISGHKSVSWYQQVLGQGPQFIFQYYEKEERGRGNFPDRFSARQFPNYSSELNVNALLLGDSALYLCASSFNRGSVYGYTFGSGTRLTVV.